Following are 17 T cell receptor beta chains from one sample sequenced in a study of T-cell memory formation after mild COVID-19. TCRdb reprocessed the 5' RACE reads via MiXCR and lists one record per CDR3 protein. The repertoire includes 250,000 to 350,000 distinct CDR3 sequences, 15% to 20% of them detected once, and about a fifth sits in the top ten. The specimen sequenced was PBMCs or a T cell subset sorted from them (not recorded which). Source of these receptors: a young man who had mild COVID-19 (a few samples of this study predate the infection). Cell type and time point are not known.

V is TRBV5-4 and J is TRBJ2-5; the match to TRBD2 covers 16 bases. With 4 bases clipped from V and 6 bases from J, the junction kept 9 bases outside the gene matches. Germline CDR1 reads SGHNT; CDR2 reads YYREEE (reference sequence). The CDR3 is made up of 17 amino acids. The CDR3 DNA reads TGTGCCAGCAGCGGGACTAGCGGGGGGGCCGAGAAGAAGACCCAGTACTTC. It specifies CASSGTSGGAEKKTQYF. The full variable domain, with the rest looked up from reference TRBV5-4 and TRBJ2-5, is ETGVTQSPTHLIKTRGQQVTLRCSSQSGHNTVSWYQQALGQGPQFIFQYYREEENGRGNFPPRFSGLQFPNYSSELNVNALELDDSALYLCASSGTSGGAEKKTQYFGPGTRLLVL.

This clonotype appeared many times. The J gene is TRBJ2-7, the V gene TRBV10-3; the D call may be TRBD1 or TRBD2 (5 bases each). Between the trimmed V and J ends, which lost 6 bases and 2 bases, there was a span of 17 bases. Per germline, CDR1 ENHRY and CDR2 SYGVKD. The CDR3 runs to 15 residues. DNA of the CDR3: TGTGCCATCAGACGCTCAAGGGACGAACCCTACGAGCAGTACTTC. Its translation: CAIRRSRDEPYEQYF.

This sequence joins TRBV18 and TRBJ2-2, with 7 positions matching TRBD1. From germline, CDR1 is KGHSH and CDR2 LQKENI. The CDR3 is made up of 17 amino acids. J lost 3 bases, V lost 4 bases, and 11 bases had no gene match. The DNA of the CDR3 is TGTGCCAGCTCACGCCCGACAGGGCCGGCGTACACCGGGGAGCTGTTTTTT. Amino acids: CASSRPTGPAYTGELFF.

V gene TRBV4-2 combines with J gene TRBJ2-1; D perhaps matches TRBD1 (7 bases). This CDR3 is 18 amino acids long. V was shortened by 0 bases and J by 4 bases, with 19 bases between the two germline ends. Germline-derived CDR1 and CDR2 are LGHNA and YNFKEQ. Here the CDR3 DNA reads TGTGCCAGCAGCCAAGAGGGCCCCTCAGGGGGGATTTACAATGAGCAGTTCTTC. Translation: CASSQEGPSGGIYNEQFF.

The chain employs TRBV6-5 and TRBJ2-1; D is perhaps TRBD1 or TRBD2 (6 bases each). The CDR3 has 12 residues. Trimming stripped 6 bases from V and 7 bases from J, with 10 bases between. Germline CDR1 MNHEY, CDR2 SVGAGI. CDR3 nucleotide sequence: TGTGCCAGCAGCCGAGGGGGGAATGAGCAGTTCTTC. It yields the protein CASSRGGNEQFF.

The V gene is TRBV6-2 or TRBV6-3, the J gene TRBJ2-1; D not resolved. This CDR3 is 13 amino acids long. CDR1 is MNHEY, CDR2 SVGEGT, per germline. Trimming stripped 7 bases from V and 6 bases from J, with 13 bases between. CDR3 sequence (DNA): TGTGCCAGCAAGAGGTCGACCGGCAATGAGCAGTTCTTC. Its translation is CASKRSTGNEQFF.

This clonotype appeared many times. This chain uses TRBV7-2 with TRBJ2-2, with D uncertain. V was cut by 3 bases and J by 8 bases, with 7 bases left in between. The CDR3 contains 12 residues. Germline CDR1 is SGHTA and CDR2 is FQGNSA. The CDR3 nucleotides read TGTGCCAGCAGCTTCCGGTGGGGGGAGCTGTTTTTT. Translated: CASSFRWGELFF.

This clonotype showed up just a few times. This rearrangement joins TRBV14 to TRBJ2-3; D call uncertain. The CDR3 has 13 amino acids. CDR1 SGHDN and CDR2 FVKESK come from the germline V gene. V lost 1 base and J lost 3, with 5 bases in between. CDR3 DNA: TGTGCCAGCAGCCAAGCGACGACAGATACGCAGTATTTT. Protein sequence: CASSQATTDTQYF.

The CDR3 loop is CASSLGPGQGTEQPQHF. The CDR3 nucleotides read TGTGCCAGCAGCCTTGGCCCGGGACAGGGGACGGAGCAGCCCCAGCATTTT. The chain links TRBV4-2 to TRBJ1-5, with 10 bases lining up with TRBD1. The CDR3 sequence is 17 residues long. The germline gives CDR1 LGHNA, CDR2 YNFKEQ. V trimming: 4 bases; J trimming: 7 bases; junction bases outside the gene matches: 13.

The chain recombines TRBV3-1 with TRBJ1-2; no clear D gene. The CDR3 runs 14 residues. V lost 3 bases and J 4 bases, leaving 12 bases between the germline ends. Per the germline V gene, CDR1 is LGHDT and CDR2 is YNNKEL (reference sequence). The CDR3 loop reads CASSHLRAGYGYTF. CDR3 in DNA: TGTGCCAGCAGCCATCTTAGGGCCGGCTATGGCTACACCTTC.

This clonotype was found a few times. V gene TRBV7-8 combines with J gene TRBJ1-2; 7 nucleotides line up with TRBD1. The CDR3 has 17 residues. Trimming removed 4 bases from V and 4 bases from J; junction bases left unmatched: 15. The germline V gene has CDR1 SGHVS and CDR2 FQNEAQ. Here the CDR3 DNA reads TGTGCCAGCAGCTCGACAAACCAACCGGGACAGCTCTATGGCTACACCTTC. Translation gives CASSSTNQPGQLYGYTF.

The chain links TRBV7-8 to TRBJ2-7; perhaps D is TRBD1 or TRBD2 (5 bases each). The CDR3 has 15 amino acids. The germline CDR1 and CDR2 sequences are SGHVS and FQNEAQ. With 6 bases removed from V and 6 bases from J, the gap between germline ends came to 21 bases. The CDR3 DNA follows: TGTGCCAGCAGAATCCGGTTCGCAGGGACGGGCGAGCAGTACTTC. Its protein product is CASRIRFAGTGEQYF. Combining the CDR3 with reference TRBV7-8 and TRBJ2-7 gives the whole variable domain GAGVSQSPRYKVAKRGQDVALRCDPISGHVSLFWYQQALGQGPEFLTYFQNEAQLDKSGLPSDRFFAERPEGSVSTLKIQRTQQEDSAVYLCASRIRFAGTGEQYFGPGTRLTVT.

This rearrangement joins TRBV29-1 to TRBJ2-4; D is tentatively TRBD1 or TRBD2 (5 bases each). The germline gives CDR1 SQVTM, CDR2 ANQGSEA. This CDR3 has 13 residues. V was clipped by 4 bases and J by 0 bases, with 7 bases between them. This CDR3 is CSVAGTAKNIQYF. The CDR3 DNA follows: TGCAGCGTTGCTGGGACAGCCAAAAACATTCAGTACTTC.

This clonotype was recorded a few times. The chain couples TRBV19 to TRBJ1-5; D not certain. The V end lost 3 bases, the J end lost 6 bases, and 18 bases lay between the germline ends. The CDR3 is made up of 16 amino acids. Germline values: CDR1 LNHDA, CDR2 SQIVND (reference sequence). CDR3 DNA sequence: TGTGCCAGTAGTATGAGCGGTTTGGGGTTCAGTCAGCCCCAGCATTTT. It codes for CASSMSGLGFSQPQHF.

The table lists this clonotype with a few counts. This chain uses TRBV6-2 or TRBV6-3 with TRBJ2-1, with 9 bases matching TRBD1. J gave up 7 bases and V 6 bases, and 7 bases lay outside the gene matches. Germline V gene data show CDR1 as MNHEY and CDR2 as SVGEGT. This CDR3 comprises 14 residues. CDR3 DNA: TGTGCCAGCAGCCCCGGGACAGGGAGAAATGAGCAGTTCTTC. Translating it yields CASSPGTGRNEQFF.

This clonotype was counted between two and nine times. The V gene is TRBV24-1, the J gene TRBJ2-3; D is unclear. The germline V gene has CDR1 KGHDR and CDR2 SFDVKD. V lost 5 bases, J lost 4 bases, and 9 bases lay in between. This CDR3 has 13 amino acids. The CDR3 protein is CATSGSGADTQYF. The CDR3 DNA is TGTGCCACCAGTGGGTCCGGCGCAGATACGCAGTATTTT.

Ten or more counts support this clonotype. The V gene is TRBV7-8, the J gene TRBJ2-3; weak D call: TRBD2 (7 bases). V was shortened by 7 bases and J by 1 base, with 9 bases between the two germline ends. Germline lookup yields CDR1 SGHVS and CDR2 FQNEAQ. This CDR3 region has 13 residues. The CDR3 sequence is CASNGGRTDTQYF. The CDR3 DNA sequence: TGTGCCAGCAACGGGGGGCGCACAGATACGCAGTATTTT.